A single count supports the clone carrying this T cell receptor beta chain. The CDR3 runs 14 residues. The germline V gene has CDR1 SGHNT and CDR2 YYREEE (reference sequence). Between the trimmed V and J ends, which lost 0 bases and 0 bases, there was a span of 6 bases. Here immunoSEQ multiplex PCR was the method, and the copy in TCRdb shows in-frame clones only, minus some. This sample carries about 98,000 clones, approximately 91% of them seen once, and the ten largest clones take 0.82%. This sample stems from a study of OX40 agonist ivuxolimab in advanced cancers. The receptor comes from an adult with an advanced solid tumor such as melanoma, head and neck, liver or kidney cancer. This sample comprised CD4+ or CD8+ T cells sorted from blood, obtained in a trial of the OX40 agonist ivuxolimab. The genes are TRBV5-4 and TRBJ1-1; D is undetermined. The CDR3 coding sequence is TGTGCCAGCAGCTTGGCAGGCATGAACACTGAAGCTTTCTTT. Residues: CASSLAGMNTEAFF.